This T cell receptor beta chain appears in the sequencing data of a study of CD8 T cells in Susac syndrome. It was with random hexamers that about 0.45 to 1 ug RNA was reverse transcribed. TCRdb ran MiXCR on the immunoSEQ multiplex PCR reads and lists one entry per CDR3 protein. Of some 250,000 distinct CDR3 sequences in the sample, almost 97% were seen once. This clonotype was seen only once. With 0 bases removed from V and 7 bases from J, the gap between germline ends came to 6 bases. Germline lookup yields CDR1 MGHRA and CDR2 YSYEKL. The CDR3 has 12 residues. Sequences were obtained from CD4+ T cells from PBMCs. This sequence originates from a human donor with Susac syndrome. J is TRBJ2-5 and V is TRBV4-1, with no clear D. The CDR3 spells CASSQDLGTQYF. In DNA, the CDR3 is TGCGCCAGCAGCCAAGACCTAGGGACCCAGTACTTC.